The 14 T cell receptor beta chains presented below share a single source sample, sequenced in a study of T cell responses to AZD1222 COVID-19 vaccine. The table came from immunoSEQ multiplex PCR; TCRdb's copy has only in-frame clones and leaves some out. The table has roughly 200,000 clones, approximately 93% seen once. Source: peripheral blood, taken 28 days after the second AZD1222 dose. The receptors derive from an adult who received the AZD1222 COVID-19 vaccine.

The chain combines TRBV18 with TRBJ1-1; 7 bases agree with TRBD1. This CDR3 is 15 amino acids long. Per germline, CDR1 KGHSH and CDR2 LQKENI. Unmatched junction bases numbered 8, after V lost 4 bases and J lost 3 bases. This CDR3 reads CASSQTQGRDTEAFF. Written as DNA, the CDR3 is TGTGCCAGCTCACAAACACAGGGGCGGGACACTGAAGCTTTCTTT.

The chain has TRBV5-5 and TRBJ1-6; a possible D gene is TRBD1 (6 bases). Deletions cut 4 bases from V and 7 bases from J, with 9 bases between. The CDR3 contains 13 residues. Germline-derived CDR1 and CDR2 are SGHKS and YYEKEE (reference sequence). The CDR3: CASSRDTNSPLHF. CDR3 DNA: TGTGCCAGCAGCCGGGACACCAATTCACCCCTCCACTTT.

The chain uses TRBV10-3 and TRBJ1-4; D not resolved. The V and J ends lost 6 bases and 7 bases respectively, with 6 bases between them. CDR1 and CDR2 from the germline V gene are ENHRY and SYGVKD. The CDR3 is made up of 11 amino acids. The CDR3, as DNA: TGTGCCATCAGCCGGGGTGAAAAACTGTTTTTT. Translation: CAISRGEKLFF.

The chain uses TRBV5-1 and TRBJ1-1; TRBD1 matches at 7 bases. CDR1 is SGHRS, CDR2 YFSETQ, per germline. After removal of 4 bases from V and 0 bases from J, the junction contained 9 bases not matched to a gene. This CDR3 spans 16 amino acids. In DNA form, the CDR3 reads TGCGCCAGCAGCGGTCCGGGACAGTCCATGAACACTGAAGCTTTCTTT. Amino acids: CASSGPGQSMNTEAFF.

This rearrangement joins TRBV5-1 to TRBJ2-1; 9 nucleotides align to TRBD1. V shed 9 bases and J 4 bases; nucleotides not matched to a gene: 5. This CDR3 region has 13 residues. Germline assignment: CDR1 SGHRS and CDR2 YFSETQ. The CDR3 DNA is TGCGCCACCAAGACAGGGGGATACAATGAGCAGTTCTTC. It codes for CATKTGGYNEQFF.

This clone has a handful of counts. This sequence joins TRBV6-4 and TRBJ1-1; no reliable D call. The CDR3 totals 13 residues. Germline V gives CDR1 MRHNA, CDR2 SNTAGT. Trimming cost V 8 bases and J 2 bases, with 12 bases left between them. The DNA for the CDR3 is TGTGCCAGCGCCAGAGGAGAAAACACTGAAGCTTTCTTT. Amino acids: CASARGENTEAFF.

CDR3 loop: CASSLRQGGTDTQYF. The CDR3 nucleotides read TGTGCCAGCAGCTTAAGGCAGGGTGGCACAGATACGCAGTATTTT. V and J are TRBV11-1 and TRBJ2-3, with D possibly TRBD1 on 5 matching bases. Germline lookup yields CDR1 SGHAT and CDR2 FQDESV (reference sequence). Trimming pared 2 bases from V and 1 base from J, leaving 10 bases between. The CDR3 contains 15 residues.

The V call is TRBV6-5, the J call TRBJ2-7; 7 bases fit TRBD2. V lost 4 bases, J lost 3 bases, and 3 bases stayed unmatched. The CDR3 consists of 13 residues. Germline V gene sequence: CDR1 MNHEY, CDR2 SVGAGI. CDR3 residues: CASSWERGYEQYF. For the CDR3, the DNA is TGTGCCAGCAGTTGGGAGCGGGGCTACGAGCAGTACTTC.

The CDR3 protein is CASSSTGTGLNQPQHF. The CDR3 DNA reads TGTGCCAGCAGTTCCACCGGGACAGGACTCAATCAGCCCCAGCATTTT. V usage is TRBV28 and J usage is TRBJ1-5, with TRBD1 matching 8 bases. CDR1 and CDR2 (germline): MDHEN, SYDVKM. The CDR3 totals 16 residues. The V gene end was trimmed by 4 bases and the J gene end by 3 bases; junction bases not matched to a gene: 8.

The J gene is TRBJ1-5, the V gene TRBV27; 7 bases match TRBD1. The CDR3 has 17 amino acids. After removal of 0 bases from V and 4 bases from J, the junction contained 9 bases not matched to a gene. In germline, CDR1 is MNHEY, CDR2 SMNVEV (reference sequence). Here the CDR3 reads CASSLSGRGQLNQPQHF. The CDR3 bases are TGTGCCAGCAGTTTATCGGGGCGGGGACAGCTAAATCAGCCCCAGCATTTT.

The chain has TRBV2 and TRBJ2-3, with 9 bases identical to TRBD2. Germline trimming cut 6 bases from V and 5 bases from J; bases unmatched to any gene: 15. Germline-derived CDR1 and CDR2 are SNHLY and FYNNEI. CDR3 size: 17 residues. CDR3 residues: CASRTDWGREGQDTQYF. The CDR3 nucleotides read TGTGCCAGCAGGACCGATTGGGGGCGGGAGGGCCAAGATACGCAGTATTTT.

This clone occurred once. J is TRBJ1-3 and V is TRBV18; tentatively, D is TRBD1 (6 bases). Trimming took 3 bases from V and 0 from J, leaving 12 bases between them. The germline V gene encodes CDR1 KGHSH and CDR2 LQKENI. The CDR3 totals 16 residues. The CDR3 DNA reads as TGTGCCAGCTCACCTACCCAGGGGATCTCTGGAAACACCATATATTTT. Its protein product is CASSPTQGISGNTIYF. The full variable domain, completed using reference TRBV18 and TRBJ1-3, is NAGVMQNPRHLVRRRGQEARLRCSPMKGHSHVYWYRQLPEEGLKFMVYLQKENIIDESGMPKERFSAEFPKEGPSILRIQQVVRGDSAAYFCASSPTQGISGNTIYFGEGSWLTVV.

The chain couples TRBV30 to TRBJ1-4; D is uncertain. Trimming pared 0 bases from V and 0 bases from J, leaving 8 bases between. The germline V gene has CDR1 GTSNPN and CDR2 SVGIG (reference sequence). This CDR3 is built from 15 residues. The CDR3 loop reads CAWSVQSSTNEKLFF. In DNA form, the CDR3 reads TGTGCCTGGAGTGTGCAGTCATCAACTAATGAAAAACTGTTTTTT.

This chain connects TRBV10-3 to TRBJ2-7; D possibly uses TRBD1 or TRBD2 (5 bases each). The V gene lost 4 bases and the J gene lost 5 bases, with 15 bases spanning the gap. This CDR3 region has 14 residues. CDR1 ENHRY and CDR2 SYGVKD come from the germline V gene. CDR3: CAISVEEGLNEQYF. The CDR3 DNA reads as TGTGCCATCAGTGTAGAAGAGGGGTTAAACGAGCAGTACTTC.